The 3 T cell receptor beta chains presented below share a single source sample, sequenced in a study of blood T cell repertoires in COVID-19. Sequenced by immunoSEQ multiplex PCR; TCRdb stores in-frame clones only, minus some. The table shows around 160,000 clones, with 80% to 90% occurring only once. The sequenced sample was peripheral blood. The receptor source for this set is a woman aged 60-75 years with COVID-19, enrolled during active disease.

The gene calls are TRBV2 and TRBJ1-2; D remains unclear. This CDR3 comprises 14 residues. Trimming removed 5 bases at V and 4 bases at J, with 14 bases between. Germline CDR1 is SNHLY and CDR2 is FYNNEI. The CDR3, as DNA: TGTGCCAGCAGTTCGGCCTCGGGAACCTATGGCTACACCTTC. Amino acids: CASSSASGTYGYTF.

This rearrangement joins TRBV25-1 to TRBJ1-2; weak D call: TRBD1 (5 bases). Trimming shortened V by 6 bases and J by 7 bases, and 12 bases separated the two germline ends. Germline V gene data show CDR1 as MGHDK and CDR2 as SYGVNS. The CDR3 consists of 12 residues. Here the CDR3 DNA reads TGTGCCAGCAGCGGGACTAGTCGTGGCTACACCTTC. It specifies CASSGTSRGYTF.

The rearrangement uses TRBV6-6 and TRBJ1-6; no clear D. Germline values: CDR1 MNHNY, CDR2 SVGAGI (reference sequence). Deletions cut 6 bases from V and 7 bases from J, with 7 bases between. This CDR3 has 12 amino acids. CDR3 bases: TGTGCCAGCAGCCCTCCGAATTCACCCCTCCACTTT. Amino acid sequence: CASSPPNSPLHF.